The following is a T cell receptor (beta chain) sequence with its context. This entry belongs to a study of human T cells and chemical hapten exposure. Whole blood, unfractionated, served as the material for total RNA extraction. The CDR3 loop spans 13 amino acids. With 4 bases removed from V and 5 bases from J, the gap between germline ends came to 11 bases. CDR1 SQVTM and CDR2 ANQGSEA come from the germline V gene. TCRdb passed the 5' RACE reads through MiXCR, listing each CDR3 protein once. The profile shows about 110,000 distinct CDR3 sequences, 19% of them singletons. The clonotype comes from a human donor in good health. The J gene is TRBJ1-4, the V gene TRBV29-1; D perhaps matches TRBD1 (6 bases). CDR3 sequence (DNA): TGCAGCGTTGGGACAGACATAAATGAAAAACTGTTTTTT. It specifies CSVGTDINEKLFF.